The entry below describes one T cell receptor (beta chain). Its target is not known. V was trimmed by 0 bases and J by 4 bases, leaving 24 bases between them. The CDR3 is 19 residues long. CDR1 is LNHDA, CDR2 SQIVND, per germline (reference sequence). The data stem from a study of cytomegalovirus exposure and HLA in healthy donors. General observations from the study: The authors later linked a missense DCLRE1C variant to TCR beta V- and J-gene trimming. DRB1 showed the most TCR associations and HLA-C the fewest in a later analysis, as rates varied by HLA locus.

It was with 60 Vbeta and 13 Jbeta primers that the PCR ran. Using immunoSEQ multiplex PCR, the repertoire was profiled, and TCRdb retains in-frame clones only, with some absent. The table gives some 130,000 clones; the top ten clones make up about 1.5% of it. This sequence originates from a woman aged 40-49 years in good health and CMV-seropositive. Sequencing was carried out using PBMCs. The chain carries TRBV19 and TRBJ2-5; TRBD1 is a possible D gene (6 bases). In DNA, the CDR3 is TGTGCCAGTAGTATAGATGGGTTAGCGAGACGGAGAGGGGGAGAGACCCAGTACTTC. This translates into CASSIDGLARRRGGETQYF.